These 26 T cell receptor beta chains share one sample of origin, sequenced in a study of T cells expressing NK-cell markers. TCRdb reanalyzed the 5' RACE reads and collapses them to one entry per CDR3 protein, without DNA. The sample has 450,000 to 600,000 distinct CDR3 sequences; the top ten hold approximately 3.5%. Sequenced material: blood T cells: a sorted CD56 or NKG2C T cell subset, CD4+ or CD8+ T cells, or bulk PBMC T cells (not recorded which). The receptor set was obtained from a man in his late teens or twenties in good health.

This sequence joins TRBV6-1 and TRBJ1-2; TCRdb picks TRBD1, but there is no DNA to check that call. Germline CDR1 and CDR2: MNHNS and SASEGT. The CDR3 is 13 amino acids. The CDR3 loop reads CASCRGVDYGYTF.

The gene calls are TRBV28 and TRBJ2-1; without DNA, the TCRdb call of TRBD2 cannot be checked. The germline V gene encodes CDR1 MDHEN and CDR2 SYDVKM. The length of the CDR3 is 13 residues. Here the CDR3 reads CASTGGKGNEQFF.

This chain joins TRBV7-9 and TRBJ2-1; there is no DNA to check the TCRdb D call of TRBD2. The CDR3 loop spans 13 amino acids. Germline CDR1 is SEHNR and CDR2 is FQNEAQ (reference sequence). CDR3 amino acids: CASSFRREEEQFF.

The chain uses TRBV2 and TRBJ2-4; TCRdb picks TRBD1, but there is no DNA to check that call. The CDR3 totals 11 residues. Germline CDR1 SNHLY, CDR2 FYNNEI. CDR3 in amino acids: CASISRTDHHF.

The V and J genes are TRBV20-1 and TRBJ2-1; TCRdb designates TRBD1, a call that cannot be tested without DNA. CDR1 and CDR2 (germline): DFQATT, SNEGSKA (reference sequence). This CDR3 comprises 15 residues. The CDR3 spells CSAPPGGSSYNEQFF.

The chain is built from TRBV12-3 or TRBV12-4 and TRBJ2-5; checking the TCRdb D call of TRBD2 is not possible without DNA. The CDR3 length is 21 residues. CDR3 sequence reads: CASSLGPHSSGTRTYQETQYF.

The chain links TRBV12-3 or TRBV12-4 to TRBJ1-5. The CDR3 length is 14 residues. The CDR3 protein is CASSRSSADQPQHF.

The gene calls are TRBV5-1 and TRBJ2-2; TCRdb names TRBD1, which stays unverified in the absence of DNA. The CDR3 extends over 17 amino acids. Per the germline V gene, CDR1 is SGHRS and CDR2 is YFSETQ. CDR3 in amino acids: CASSLAFGQANTGELFF.

The rearrangement joins TRBV11-2 to TRBJ1-3; as DNA is missing, the TRBD1 call by TCRdb cannot be tested. The CDR3 is made up of 16 amino acids. Germline CDR1 reads SGHAT; CDR2 reads FQNNGV. The CDR3 region is CASSLSGTPGGNTIYF.

The V gene is TRBV12-3 or TRBV12-4, the J gene TRBJ1-5; TCRdb proposes TRBD1, but this gene call is untestable without DNA. The CDR3 is made up of 16 amino acids. This CDR3 is CASSLGGDRGTRPQHF.

The chain couples TRBV7-8 to TRBJ1-2; TCRdb proposes TRBD1, but this gene call is untestable without DNA. CDR3 length equals 14 residues. Per the germline V gene, CDR1 is SGHVS and CDR2 is FQNEAQ. The CDR3 reads CASSLGGRDGGYTF.

V is TRBV30 and J is TRBJ2-5; the TCRdb D gene call, TRBD2, has no DNA to confirm it. This CDR3 region has 15 residues. Looked up from germline, CDR1 is GTSNPN and CDR2 is SVGIG (reference sequence). This CDR3 reads CAWRTSGSVRATQYF.

The chain is built from TRBV12-3 or TRBV12-4 and TRBJ2-5; there is no DNA to check the TCRdb D call of TRBD1. The CDR3 covers 17 residues. The CDR3: CASTPKSGIGGQETQYF.

The chain uses TRBV6-2 or TRBV6-3 and TRBJ1-2. The CDR3 covers 13 residues. Germline loops: CDR1 MNHEY, CDR2 SVGEGT. CDR3 amino acids: CASSPTDNYGYTF.

The chain couples TRBV6-4 to TRBJ2-1; checking the TCRdb D call of TRBD1 is not possible without DNA. This CDR3 spans 14 amino acids. Germline V gene lookup returns CDR1 MRHNA and CDR2 SNTAGT. The CDR3 region is CASSDRGRLGEQFF.

The chain joins TRBV12-3 or TRBV12-4 to TRBJ1-2; TCRdb picks TRBD1, but there is no DNA to check that call. This CDR3 region has 13 residues. The CDR3 sequence: CASSFAGGHGYTF.

The chain has TRBV7-6 and TRBJ1-1. Germline CDR1 is SGHVS and CDR2 is FNYEAQ. The CDR3 extends over 15 amino acids. The CDR3 sequence is CASSLVSEGRPEAFF.

V usage is TRBV27 and J usage is TRBJ2-7; TCRdb picks TRBD2, but there is no DNA to check that call. CDR1 is MNHEY and CDR2 is SMNVEV in the germline V gene (reference sequence). The CDR3 runs 16 residues. CDR3 amino acids: CASSPSGRAWTYEQYF.

The genes are TRBV5-1 and TRBJ2-1. The CDR3 covers 16 residues. Germline V gives CDR1 SGHRS, CDR2 YFSETQ. The CDR3: CASSLAGLGGDNEQFF.

This sequence joins TRBV29-1 and TRBJ1-1. The CDR3 length is 14 residues. Germline-derived CDR1 and CDR2 are SQVTM and ANQGSEA. This chain's CDR3 is CSVVHRVDVSEAFF.

The chain is built from TRBV2 and TRBJ1-1. Germline CDR1 reads SNHLY; CDR2 reads FYNNEI. The CDR3 has 16 amino acids. The CDR3 loop reads CASSERTGTRNTEAFF.

The V call is TRBV20-1, the J call TRBJ2-3. The CDR3 covers 12 residues. Germline-derived CDR1 and CDR2 are DFQATT and SNEGSKA (reference sequence). The chain's CDR3 is CSAIRGTDTQYF.

The rearrangement uses TRBV12-3 or TRBV12-4 and TRBJ2-2; TCRdb calls TRBD2, which cannot be checked without DNA. The CDR3 loop spans 13 amino acids. The CDR3: CARIAGGPGELFF.

The V call is TRBV12-3 or TRBV12-4, the J call TRBJ1-6; absent DNA, TCRdb's TRBD1 call cannot be checked. The CDR3 is made up of 16 amino acids. The CDR3 here is CASRSQGTADNSPLHF.

This chain connects TRBV7-8 to TRBJ2-5; TCRdb outputs TRBD1, but without DNA this stays unchecked. CDR1 is SGHVS and CDR2 is FQNEAQ in the germline V gene. This CDR3 region has 13 residues. CDR3: CASRGTVSETQYF. Supplemented by reference TRBV7-8 and TRBJ2-5, the full variable domain reads GAGVSQSPRYKVAKRGQDVALRCDPISGHVSLFWYQQALGQGPEFLTYFQNEAQLDKSGLPSDRFFAERPEGSVSTLKIQRTQQEDSAVYLCASRGTVSETQYFGPGTRLLVL.

The rearrangement joins TRBV11-2 to TRBJ2-1; TCRdb's D call, TRBD2, is unchecked because there is no DNA. The CDR3 length is 18 residues. Germline CDR1 and CDR2: SGHAT and FQNNGV. CDR3 loop: CASSPGAGGRSSYNEQFF.